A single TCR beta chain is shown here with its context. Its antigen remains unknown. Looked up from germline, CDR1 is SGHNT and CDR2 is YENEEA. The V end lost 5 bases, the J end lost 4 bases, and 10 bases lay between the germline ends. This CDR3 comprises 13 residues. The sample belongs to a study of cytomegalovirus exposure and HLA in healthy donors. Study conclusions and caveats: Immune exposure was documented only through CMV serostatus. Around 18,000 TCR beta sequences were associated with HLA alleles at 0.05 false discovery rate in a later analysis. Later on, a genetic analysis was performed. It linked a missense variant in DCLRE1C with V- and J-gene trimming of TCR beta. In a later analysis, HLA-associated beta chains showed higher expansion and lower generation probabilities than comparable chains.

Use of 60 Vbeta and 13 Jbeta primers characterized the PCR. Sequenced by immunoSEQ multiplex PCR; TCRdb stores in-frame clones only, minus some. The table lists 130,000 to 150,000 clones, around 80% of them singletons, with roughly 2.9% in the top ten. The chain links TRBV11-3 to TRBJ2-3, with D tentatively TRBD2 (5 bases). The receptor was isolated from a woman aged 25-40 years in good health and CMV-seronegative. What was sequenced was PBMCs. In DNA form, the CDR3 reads TGTGCCAGCAGCCTTTCGCGGGCAGATACGCAGTATTTT. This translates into CASSLSRADTQYF.